This T cell receptor (beta chain) was observed in a study of T cell repertoires and HLA-DP antigens. Germline CDR1 reads LGHNA; CDR2 reads YSLEER. V was trimmed by 1 base and J by 5 bases, leaving 11 bases between them. There are 15 residues in the CDR3. Negative selection yielded untouched CD4+ T cells of average about 98% purity. Pre-culture CD4+ samples were sequenced deeply, targeting about 200,000 T cell genomes. Generated by immunoSEQ multiplex PCR, the TCRdb table keeps only in-frame clones and is missing some. This table has about 110,000 clones, 92% appearing once. For this clone: As yet, its antigen is unknown.

The J gene is TRBJ2-2, the V gene TRBV4-3; possible D gene TRBD2, 5 bases. This TCR came from a woman in her late teens or twenties in good health and CMV-seronegative. Material: CD4+ T cells from PBMCs. The CDR3 here is CASSQAGLKTGELFF. For the CDR3, the DNA is TGCGCCAGCAGCCAAGCAGGACTCAAGACCGGGGAGCTGTTTTTT.